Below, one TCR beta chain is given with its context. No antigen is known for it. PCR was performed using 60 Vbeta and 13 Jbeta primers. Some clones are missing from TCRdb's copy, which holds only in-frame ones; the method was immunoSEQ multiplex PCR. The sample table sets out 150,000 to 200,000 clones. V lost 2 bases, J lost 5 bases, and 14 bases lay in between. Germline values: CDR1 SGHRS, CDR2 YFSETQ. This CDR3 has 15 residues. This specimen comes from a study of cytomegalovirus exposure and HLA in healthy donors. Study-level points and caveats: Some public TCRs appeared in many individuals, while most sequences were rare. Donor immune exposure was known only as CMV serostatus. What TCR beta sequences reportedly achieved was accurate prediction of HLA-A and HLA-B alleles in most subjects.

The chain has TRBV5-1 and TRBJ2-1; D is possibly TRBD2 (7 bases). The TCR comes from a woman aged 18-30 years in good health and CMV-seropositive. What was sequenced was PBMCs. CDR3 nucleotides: TGCGCCAGCAGCTTTCGACGGGGGGCCGACAATGAGCAGTTCTTC. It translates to CASSFRRGADNEQFF. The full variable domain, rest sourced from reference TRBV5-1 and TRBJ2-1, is KAGVTQTPRYLIKTRGQQVTLSCSPISGHRSVSWYQQTPGQGLQFLFEYFSETQRNKGNFPGRFSGRQFSNSRSEMNVSTLELGDSALYLCASSFRRGADNEQFFGPGTRLTVL.